This is a list of T cell receptor beta chains from one sample in a study of identical twins. TCRdb reprocessed the 5' RACE reads with MiXCR, giving one entry per CDR3 protein. The repertoire holds under 800,000 distinct CDR3 sequences, with approximately 21% as singletons. The data were also submitted as part of a second study, on T cells expressing NK-cell markers.

The sample consisted of PBMCs. The origin of the receptors is a woman aged 18-29 years in good health. The CDR3 runs from the conserved cysteine through the conserved F or W. The D gene is left open where the match is weak. Size is stated for part of the rows, as once, few or many counts, or as a class when the clone is expanded.

D	V	J	size	CDR3	DNA
.	TRBV18	TRBJ2-1	many	CASSPGIMYEQFF	TGTGCCAGCTCACCAGGCATCATGTACGAGCAGTTCTTC
.	TRBV4-3	TRBJ1-6	.	CASSRTGGGNNSPLHF	TGCGCCAGCAGCCGCACAGGAGGAGGAAATAATTCACCCCTCCACTTT
TRBD1	TRBV7-9	TRBJ2-2	few	CASSFPDRAGELFF	TGTGCCAGCAGCTTCCCCGACAGGGCCGGGGAGCTGTTTTTT
.	TRBV20-1	TRBJ1-2	many	CSARRAANYGYTF	TGCAGTGCCCGGAGGGCGGCGAACTATGGCTACACCTTC
.	TRBV7-9	TRBJ1-2	few	CASSVRDGYTF	TGTGCCAGCAGCGTCAGAGATGGCTACACCTTC
TRBD1	TRBV7-3	TRBJ2-1	once	CASSSGQGWFF	TGTGCCAGCAGCTCAGGACAGGGTTGGTTCTTC
.	TRBV7-2	TRBJ2-3	few	CASSLDFYSTDTQYF	TGTGCCAGCAGCTTAGATTTCTATAGCACAGATACGCAGTATTTT
TRBD2	TRBV3-1	TRBJ2-1	.	CASSPYWGLAEGHNEQFF	TGTGCCAGCAGCCCATATTGGGGACTAGCGGAGGGCCACAATGAGCAGTTCTTC
TRBD1	TRBV7-2	TRBJ1-1	.	CASSLMGQVNTEAFF	TGTGCCAGCAGCTTGATGGGACAGGTGAACACTGAAGCTTTCTTT
.	TRBV20-1	TRBJ2-5	few	CSARVAGPRETQYF	TGCAGTGCTAGAGTGGCGGGACCGCGGGAGACCCAGTACTTC
TRBD2	TRBV29-1	TRBJ2-3	few	CSVAYGGRPDTQYF	TGCAGCGTAGCTTACGGGGGGAGACCAGATACGCAGTATTTT
.	TRBV20-1	TRBJ1-1	.	CSAREGAGHAEAFF	TGCAGTGCTAGAGAAGGGGCAGGGCACGCTGAAGCTTTCTTT
TRBD2	TRBV6-2/TRBV6-3	TRBJ2-1	once	CASRESGSRNEQFF	TGTGCCAGCAGGGAAAGCGGGAGTAGAAATGAGCAGTTCTTC
.	TRBV12-3/TRBV12-4	TRBJ2-1	few	CASSLAPGVASYNEQFF	TGTGCCAGCAGTTTAGCCCCAGGGGTAGCATCCTACAATGAGCAGTTCTTC
TRBD1	TRBV7-7	TRBJ2-5	.	CASSGQTGKEETQYF	TGTGCCAGCAGCGGCCAGACAGGGAAGGAAGAGACCCAGTACTTC
TRBD2	TRBV7-8	TRBJ2-1	.	CASSLGSSGRVSEQFF	TGTGCCAGCAGCTTAGGCTCTAGCGGGAGGGTGAGCGAGCAGTTCTTC
.	TRBV6-2/TRBV6-3	TRBJ2-1	many	CASTDRQGGNEQFF	TGTGCCAGCACCGACAGGCAGGGGGGCAATGAGCAGTTCTTC
TRBD2	TRBV20-1	TRBJ2-3	.	CSRSVAGAYTQYF	TGCAGCAGATCTGTAGCGGGGGCATATACGCAGTATTTT
TRBD2	TRBV9	TRBJ2-7	.	CASSVQAGDLYEQYF	TGTGCCAGCAGCGTACAAGCGGGGGACCTATACGAGCAGTACTTC
.	TRBV15	TRBJ2-3	few	CATSRPRDTDTQYF	TGTGCCACCAGCAGGCCTAGGGACACAGATACGCAGTATTTT
.	TRBV29-1	TRBJ2-3	.	CSGQGGDTQYF	TGCAGCGGGCAAGGAGGTGATACGCAGTATTTT
.	TRBV12-3/TRBV12-4	TRBJ2-7	once	CASSLGGGAGEQYF	TGTGCCAGCAGTCTTGGAGGGGGGGCGGGCGAGCAGTACTTC
.	TRBV7-9	TRBJ2-5	few	CASSAGPSGRSEETQYF	TGTGCCAGCAGCGCTGGGCCCTCCGGACGGTCTGAAGAGACCCAGTACTTC
TRBD2	TRBV20-1	TRBJ2-1	many	CSAFGIPGLAGVPDNEQFF	TGCAGTGCCTTCGGCATACCGGGACTAGCGGGAGTCCCCGACAATGAGCAGTTCTTC
TRBD1	TRBV7-3	TRBJ2-1	.	CASSGGQDLNNEQFF	TGTGCCAGCAGCGGTGGACAGGACCTTAACAATGAGCAGTTCTTC
.	TRBV3-1	TRBJ2-5	.	CASSQDPKQETQYF	TGTGCCAGCAGCCAAGATCCCAAACAAGAGACCCAGTACTTC
TRBD2	TRBV6-1	TRBJ2-3	few	CASSPTPSGGDTQYF	TGTGCCAGCAGTCCCACCCCTAGCGGAGGGGATACGCAGTATTTT
TRBD1	TRBV6-5	TRBJ1-2	.	CASSYIRDRGVGNYGYTF	TGTGCCAGCAGTTACATCCGGGACAGGGGGGTAGGAAACTATGGCTACACCTTC
TRBD1	TRBV18	TRBJ2-3	.	CASSPAVQGASDTQYF	TGTGCCAGCTCACCCGCGGTACAGGGGGCGTCAGATACGCAGTATTTT
.	TRBV10-3	TRBJ2-1	many	CAISETLANEQFF	TGTGCCATCAGTGAGACCTTAGCTAATGAGCAGTTCTTC
.	TRBV12-3/TRBV12-4	TRBJ2-1	few	CASSSLPEQFF	TGTGCCAGCAGTTCCTTACCTGAGCAGTTCTTC
TRBD2	TRBV10-3	TRBJ2-1	.	CAISEASGDNEQFF	TGTGCCATCAGTGAGGCTAGCGGGGACAATGAGCAGTTCTTC
.	TRBV20-1	TRBJ2-2	.	CSASSFLNTGELFF	TGCAGTGCTAGCTCCTTCTTGAACACCGGGGAGCTGTTTTTT